Presented here are 10 T cell receptor beta chains from one specimen sequenced in a study of blood T cell repertoires in COVID-19. The repertoire was sequenced with immunoSEQ multiplex PCR; TCRdb's copy has only in-frame clones and lacks some. The table records over 200,000 clones, approximately 84% of them present only once. Sequencing input: peripheral blood. The receptors derive from a woman in her 50s with active or convalescent COVID-19.

The chain is built from TRBV29-1 and TRBJ2-3, with 7 bases matching TRBD1. This CDR3 comprises 16 residues. The germline V gene encodes CDR1 SQVTM and CDR2 ANQGSEA. V shed 3 bases, J shed 5 bases, and the junction held 14 bases outside the gene matches. CDR3 sequence: CSVDGEGGAARDTQYF. Written as DNA, the CDR3 is TGCAGCGTTGATGGCGAAGGGGGCGCGGCCCGAGATACGCAGTATTTT.

Only a few counts were recorded for this clone. The chain couples TRBV19 to TRBJ2-7; maybe TRBD2 (6 bases). Trimming removed 5 bases at V and 0 bases at J, with 14 bases between. CDR1 is LNHDA and CDR2 is SQIVND in the germline V gene (reference sequence). The CDR3 spans 15 residues. The CDR3: CASSVWGGLSYEQYF. The CDR3 nucleotides read TGTGCCAGTAGTGTGTGGGGAGGCCTCTCCTACGAGCAGTACTTC.

The chain links TRBV28 to TRBJ2-3, with 8 bases fitting TRBD1. V shed 3 bases, J shed 6 bases, and the junction held 8 bases outside the gene matches. Per germline, CDR1 MDHEN and CDR2 SYDVKM. The CDR3 spans 15 residues. DNA for the CDR3: TGTGCCAGCAGTTTCCGGACAGGGTTGGAGGATACGCAGTATTTT. It specifies CASSFRTGLEDTQYF.

V usage is TRBV5-1 and J usage is TRBJ2-1, with D perhaps TRBD2 (6 bases). This CDR3 comprises 13 residues. CDR1 is SGHRS and CDR2 is YFSETQ in the germline V gene. Trimming took 4 bases from V and 14 from J, leaving 19 bases between them. CDR3 loop: CASSPGTSTAKFF. The CDR3 bases are TGCGCCAGCAGCCCTGGGACTTCCACCGCGAAGTTCTTC.

The chain carries TRBV18 and TRBJ1-2; no reliable D call. V was clipped by 0 bases and J by 1 base, with 6 bases between them. This CDR3 spans 14 amino acids. The germline V gene encodes CDR1 KGHSH and CDR2 LQKENI. CDR3 amino acids: CASSPPNSNYGYTF. The CDR3 bases are TGTGCCAGCTCACCACCGAACAGTAACTATGGCTACACCTTC. Full variable domain (remainder filled in from reference TRBV18 and TRBJ1-2): NAGVMQNPRHLVRRRGQEARLRCSPMKGHSHVYWYRQLPEEGLKFMVYLQKENIIDESGMPKERFSAEFPKEGPSILRIQQVVRGDSAAYFCASSPPNSNYGYTFGSGTRLTVV.

V gene TRBV30 combines with J gene TRBJ2-2, with D possibly matching TRBD1 (7 bases). Germline CDR1 and CDR2: GTSNPN and SVGIG (reference sequence). The CDR3 is 14 residues long. The V and J ends lost 5 bases and 5 bases respectively, with 15 bases between them. This CDR3 is CAWCQGGKTGELFF. CDR3 nucleotide sequence: TGTGCCTGGTGTCAGGGGGGCAAGACCGGGGAGCTGTTTTTT.

The chain is built from TRBV10-3 and TRBJ2-3, with 8 nucleotides matching TRBD2. The CDR3 runs 16 residues. Losses at the gene ends were 2 bases for V and 5 bases for J; bases not matched to a gene: 9. Germline assignment: CDR1 ENHRY and CDR2 SYGVKD. CDR3 sequence reads: CAISEGPGGALDTQYF. DNA for the CDR3: TGTGCCATCAGTGAGGGGCCGGGGGGGGCCTTAGATACGCAGTATTTT.

The rearrangement links TRBV7-9 to TRBJ1-1; 8 nucleotides agree with TRBD1. J was trimmed by 0 bases and V by 4 bases; bases with no gene match: 7. Germline V gene data show CDR1 as SEHNR and CDR2 as FQNEAQ (reference sequence). CDR3 length: 16 amino acids. The DNA for the CDR3 is TGTGCCAGCAGCTCTATTTGGACAGGGCTGAACACTGAAGCTTTCTTT. Translation gives CASSSIWTGLNTEAFF.

The chain joins TRBV4-2 to TRBJ1-2, with TRBD1 matching over 9 bases. Losses at the gene ends were 7 bases for V and 5 bases for J; bases not matched to a gene: 8. This CDR3 region has 14 residues. Germline V gene data show CDR1 as LGHNA and CDR2 as YNFKEQ. CDR3 protein: CASTEDRGLYGYTF. CDR3 bases: TGTGCCAGCACCGAGGACAGGGGCCTTTATGGCTACACCTTC.

By proportion, this clone is medium-sized (0.01 to 0.1%). V is TRBV12-5 and J is TRBJ1-1, with D maybe TRBD1 (6 bases). The germline CDR1 and CDR2 sequences are LGHNT and FRNRAP. CDR3 length equals 14 residues. The germline V and J ends were trimmed by 2 bases and 1 base, with 8 bases remaining between them. CDR3 bases: TGTGCTAGTGGTTTGCCAGGGGAGAACACTGAAGCTTTCTTT. Its translation is CASGLPGENTEAFF. Drawing the rest from reference TRBV12-5 and TRBJ1-1, the complete variable domain is DARVTQTPRHKVTEMGQEVTMRCQPILGHNTVFWYRQTMMQGLELLAYFRNRAPLDDSGMPKDRFSAEMPDATLATLKIQPSEPRDSAVYFCASGLPGENTEAFFGQGTRLTVV.